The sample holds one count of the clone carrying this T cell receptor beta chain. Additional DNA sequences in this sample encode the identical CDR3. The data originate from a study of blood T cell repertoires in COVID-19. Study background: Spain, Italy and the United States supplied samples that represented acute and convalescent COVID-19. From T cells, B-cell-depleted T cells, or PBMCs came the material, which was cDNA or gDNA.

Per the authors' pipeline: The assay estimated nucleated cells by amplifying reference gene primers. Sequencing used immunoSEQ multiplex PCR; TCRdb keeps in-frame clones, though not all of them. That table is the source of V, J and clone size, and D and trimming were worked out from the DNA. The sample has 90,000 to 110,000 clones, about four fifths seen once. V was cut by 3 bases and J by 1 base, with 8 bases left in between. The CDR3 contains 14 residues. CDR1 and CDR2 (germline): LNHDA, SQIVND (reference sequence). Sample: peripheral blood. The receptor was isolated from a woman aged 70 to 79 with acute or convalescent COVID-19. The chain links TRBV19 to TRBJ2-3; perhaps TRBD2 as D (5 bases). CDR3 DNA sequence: TGTGCCAGTAGTATCGCCGGGGGCACAGATACGCAGTATTTT. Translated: CASSIAGGTDTQYF.